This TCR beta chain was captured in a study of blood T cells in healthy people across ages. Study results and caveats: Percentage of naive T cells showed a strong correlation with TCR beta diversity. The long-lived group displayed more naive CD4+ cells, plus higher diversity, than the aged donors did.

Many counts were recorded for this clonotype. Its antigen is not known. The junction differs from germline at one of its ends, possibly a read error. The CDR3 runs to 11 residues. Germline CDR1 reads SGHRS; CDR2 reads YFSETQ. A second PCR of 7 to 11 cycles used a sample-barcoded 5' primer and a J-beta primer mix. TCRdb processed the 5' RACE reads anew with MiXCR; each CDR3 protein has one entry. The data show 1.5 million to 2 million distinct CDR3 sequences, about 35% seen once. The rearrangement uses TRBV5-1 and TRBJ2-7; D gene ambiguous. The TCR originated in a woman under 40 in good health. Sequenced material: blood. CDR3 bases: TGTGCCAGCAGCTTGGTAGGCGAGCAGTACTTC. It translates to CASSLVGEQYF.